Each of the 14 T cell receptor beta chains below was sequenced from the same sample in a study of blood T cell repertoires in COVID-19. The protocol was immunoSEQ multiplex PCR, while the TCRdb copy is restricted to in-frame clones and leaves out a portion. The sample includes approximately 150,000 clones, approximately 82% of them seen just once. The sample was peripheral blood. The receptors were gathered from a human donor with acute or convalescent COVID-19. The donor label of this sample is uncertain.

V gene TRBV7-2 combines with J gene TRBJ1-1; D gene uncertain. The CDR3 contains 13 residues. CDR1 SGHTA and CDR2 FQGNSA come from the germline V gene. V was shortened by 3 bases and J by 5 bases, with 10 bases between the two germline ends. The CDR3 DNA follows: TGTGCCAGCAGCTTTACGGGTTGGACTGAAGCTTTCTTT. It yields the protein CASSFTGWTEAFF.

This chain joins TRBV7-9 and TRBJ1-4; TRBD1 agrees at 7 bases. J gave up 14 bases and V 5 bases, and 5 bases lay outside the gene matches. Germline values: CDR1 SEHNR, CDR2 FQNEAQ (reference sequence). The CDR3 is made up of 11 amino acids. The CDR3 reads CASSRDRVLFF. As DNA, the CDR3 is TGTGCCAGCAGCCGTGACAGGGTTCTGTTTTTT.

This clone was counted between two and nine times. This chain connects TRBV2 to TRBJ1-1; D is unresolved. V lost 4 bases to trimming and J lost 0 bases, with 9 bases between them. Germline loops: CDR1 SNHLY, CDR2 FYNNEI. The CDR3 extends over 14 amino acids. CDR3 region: CASSGRFMNTEAFF. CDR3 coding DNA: TGTGCCAGCAGTGGCAGATTTATGAACACTGAAGCTTTCTTT.

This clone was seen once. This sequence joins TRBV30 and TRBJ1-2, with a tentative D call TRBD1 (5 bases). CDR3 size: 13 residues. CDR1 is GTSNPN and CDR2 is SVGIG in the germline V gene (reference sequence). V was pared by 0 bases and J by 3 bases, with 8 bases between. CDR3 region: CAWSVSRDYGYTF. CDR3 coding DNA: TGTGCCTGGAGTGTATCCAGGGACTATGGCTACACCTTC.

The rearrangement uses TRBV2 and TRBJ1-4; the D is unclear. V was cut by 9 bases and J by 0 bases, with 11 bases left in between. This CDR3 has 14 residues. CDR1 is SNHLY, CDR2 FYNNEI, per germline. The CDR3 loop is CASGREPTNEKLFF. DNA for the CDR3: TGTGCCAGTGGGAGGGAGCCAACTAATGAAAAACTGTTTTTT.

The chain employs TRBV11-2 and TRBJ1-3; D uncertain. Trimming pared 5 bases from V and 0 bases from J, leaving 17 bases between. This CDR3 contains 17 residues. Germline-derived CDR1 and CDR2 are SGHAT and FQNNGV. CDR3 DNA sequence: TGTGCCAGCAGCCCCGGAAGGTGGAGGGACTCTGGAAACACCATATATTTT. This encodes CASSPGRWRDSGNTIYF.

CDR3: CASSSQGAKQPQHF. The CDR3, as DNA: TGTGCCAGCAGTTCCCAGGGGGCTAAACAGCCCCAGCATTTT. The chain combines TRBV6-6 with TRBJ1-5; 8 positions match TRBD1. The V gene end was trimmed by 4 bases and the J gene end by 7 bases; junction bases not matched to a gene: 6. The CDR3 consists of 14 residues. Germline V lookup: CDR1 MNHNY, CDR2 SVGAGI (reference sequence).

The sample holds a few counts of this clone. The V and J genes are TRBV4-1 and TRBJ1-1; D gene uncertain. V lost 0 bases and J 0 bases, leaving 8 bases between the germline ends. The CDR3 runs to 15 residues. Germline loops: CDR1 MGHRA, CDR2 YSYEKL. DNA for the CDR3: TGCGCCAGCAGCCAAGAAACAGCTATGAACACTGAAGCTTTCTTT. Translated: CASSQETAMNTEAFF.

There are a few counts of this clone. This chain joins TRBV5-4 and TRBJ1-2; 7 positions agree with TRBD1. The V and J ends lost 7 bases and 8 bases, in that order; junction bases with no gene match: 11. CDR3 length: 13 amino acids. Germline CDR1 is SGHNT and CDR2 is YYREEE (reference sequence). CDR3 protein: CASGIDRAGGYTF. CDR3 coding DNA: TGTGCCAGCGGGATCGACAGGGCAGGGGGCTACACCTTC.

CDR3 region: CASSPTGTEKAFF. The CDR3 region has the DNA TGTGCCAGCAGCCCTACCGGGACAGAGAAAGCTTTCTTT. The genes are TRBV3-1 (or the pseudogene TRBV3-2) and TRBJ1-1; 7 bases are shared with TRBD1. The germline gives CDR1 LGHDT, CDR2 YNNKEL (reference sequence). Trimming removed 4 bases from V and 9 bases from J; junction bases left unmatched: 8. The CDR3 totals 13 residues.

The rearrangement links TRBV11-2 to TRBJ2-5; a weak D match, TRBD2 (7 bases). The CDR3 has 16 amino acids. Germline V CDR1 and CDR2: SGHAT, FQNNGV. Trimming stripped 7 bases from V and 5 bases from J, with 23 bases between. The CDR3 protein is CASTLRGGRDWETQYF. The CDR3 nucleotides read TGTGCCAGCACCCTGAGGGGGGGTCGCGATTGGGAGACCCAGTACTTC.

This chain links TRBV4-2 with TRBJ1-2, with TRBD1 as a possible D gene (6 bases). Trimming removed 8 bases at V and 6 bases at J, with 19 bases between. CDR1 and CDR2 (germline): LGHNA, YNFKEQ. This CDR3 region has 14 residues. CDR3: CASGNRVGGNGYTF. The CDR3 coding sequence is TGTGCCAGCGGAAACAGGGTAGGCGGTAATGGCTACACCTTC.

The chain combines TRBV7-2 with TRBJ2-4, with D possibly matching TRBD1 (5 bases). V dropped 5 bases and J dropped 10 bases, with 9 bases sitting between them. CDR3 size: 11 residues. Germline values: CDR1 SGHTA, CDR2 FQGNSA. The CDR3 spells CASSPDRIQYF. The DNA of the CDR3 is TGTGCCAGCAGCCCCGACAGAATTCAGTACTTC.

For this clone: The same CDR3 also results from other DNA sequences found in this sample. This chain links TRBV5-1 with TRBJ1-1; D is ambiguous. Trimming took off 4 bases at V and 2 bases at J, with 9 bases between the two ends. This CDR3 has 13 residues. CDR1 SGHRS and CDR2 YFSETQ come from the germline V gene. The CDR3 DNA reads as TGCGCCAGCAGCCTGCAACTTAACACTGAAGCTTTCTTT. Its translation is CASSLQLNTEAFF.